These 31 T cell receptor beta chains were all obtained from the same sample, sequenced in a study of chemoradiotherapy in HPV16-positive cancers. The data were produced by immunoSEQ multiplex PCR, yet TCRdb's version contains in-frame clones alone and is incomplete. Found here are under 15,000 clones, about 77% of them singletons; the top ten hold more than 2%. The sample was taken from a patient who underwent chemoradiotherapy. The receptors were gathered from a human donor with HPV-associated anogenital cancer.

The chain links TRBV6-7 to TRBJ2-5, with 10 bases identical to TRBD2. TRBV6-7 falls under the ORF class, with uncertain function. CDR3 length: 14 amino acids. V was clipped by 7 bases and J by 4 bases; unmatched bases: 6. CDR3 loop: CASMERGGRETQYF. The DNA for the CDR3 is TGTGCCAGCATGGAGCGGGGGGGTCGAGAGACCCAGTACTTC.

The V call is TRBV27, the J call TRBJ1-5; D might be TRBD1 (6 bases). The V and J ends lost 1 base and 4 bases respectively, with 11 bases between them. Germline loops: CDR1 MNHEY, CDR2 SMNVEV (reference sequence). CDR3 length: 15 amino acids. The CDR3 region has the DNA TGTGCCAGCAGTTTATATTACAGGGAAAATCAGCCCCAGCATTTT. It translates to CASSLYYRENQPQHF.

This chain connects TRBV7-8 to TRBJ2-1; 14 nucleotides match TRBD2. The V gene end was trimmed by 3 bases and the J gene end by 0 bases; junction bases not matched to a gene: 16. Germline CDR1 is SGHVS and CDR2 is FQNEAQ. The CDR3 extends over 22 amino acids. The CDR3 region is CASSLGRVPGLAGDTSYNEQFF. Written as DNA, the CDR3 is TGTGCCAGCAGCTTGGGACGTGTACCGGGACTAGCGGGGGACACCTCCTACAATGAGCAGTTCTTC.

Turning to this clone: A read error may account for a junction end that differs from germline. J is TRBJ1-1 and V is TRBV7-7; D not certain. The germline V gene encodes CDR1 SSHAT and CDR2 FNYEAQ (reference sequence). This CDR3 region has 13 residues. CDR3 amino acids: CASSLRENTEAFF. The DNA of the CDR3 is TGTGCTAGCAGCTTAAGAGAGAACACTGAAGCTTTCTTT.

As to this clone: At one of its ends the junction is not consistent with the germline gene, which may arise from a read error. The chain is built from TRBV7-7 and TRBJ2-1; 12 nucleotides align to TRBD1. The CDR3 length is 17 residues. CDR1 is SSHAT, CDR2 FNYEAQ, per germline (reference sequence). The CDR3, as DNA: TGTGCTAGCAGCTGGGGTCGGGGACAGGGGGCGTATAATGAGCAGTTCTTC. Amino acid sequence: CASSWGRGQGAYNEQFF.

This sequence joins TRBV2 and TRBJ2-1, with 14 bases lining up with TRBD2. The ends lost 0 bases at V and 7 bases at J; junction bases unmatched: 5. This CDR3 is 17 amino acids long. Germline CDR1 is SNHLY and CDR2 is FYNNEI. The CDR3 here is CASSEAGGLAGENEQFF. The DNA for the CDR3 is TGTGCCAGCAGTGAAGCGGGGGGACTAGCGGGGGAAAATGAGCAGTTCTTC.

This rearrangement joins TRBV2 to TRBJ2-1, with D perhaps matching TRBD2 (6 bases). The CDR3 is 14 residues long. CDR1 is SNHLY and CDR2 is FYNNEI in the germline V gene. Deletions cut 4 bases from V and 4 bases from J, with 11 bases between. CDR3 sequence reads: CASSVLALYNEQFF. The CDR3 nucleotides read TGTGCCAGCAGTGTACTAGCACTATACAATGAGCAGTTCTTC.

This rearrangement joins TRBV27 to TRBJ2-1; 12 bases are shared with TRBD2. CDR1 MNHEY and CDR2 SMNVEV come from the germline V gene (reference sequence). V lost 7 bases, J lost 4 bases, and 8 bases stayed unmatched. The CDR3 consists of 16 residues. CDR3 sequence: CASTTSGTSGYNEQFF. The CDR3 DNA follows: TGTGCCAGCACTACTTCCGGGACTAGCGGGTACAATGAGCAGTTCTTC.

This clone occurred a few times. The gene calls are TRBV19 and TRBJ1-3; the D is unclear. With 5 bases removed from V and 0 bases from J, the gap between germline ends came to 2 bases. Per the germline V gene, CDR1 is LNHDA and CDR2 is SQIVND (reference sequence). This CDR3 region has 12 residues. CDR3 protein: CASSFSGNTIYF. DNA for the CDR3: TGTGCCAGTAGTTTCTCTGGAAACACCATATATTTT.

The V call is TRBV7-8, the J call TRBJ1-5, with D possibly matching TRBD1 (5 bases). The CDR3 is 15 amino acids. Per the germline V gene, CDR1 is SGHVS and CDR2 is FQNEAQ. Trimming took off 2 bases at V and 6 bases at J, with 14 bases between the two ends. The CDR3 region is CASSLSRGTPQPQHF. The CDR3 DNA is TGTGCCAGCAGCTTAAGTCGGGGGACTCCTCAGCCCCAGCATTTT.

In its sample, this clone was seen a few times. The V and J genes are TRBV2 and TRBJ1-1; the D is unclear. The CDR3 covers 10 residues. V was trimmed by 8 bases and J by 5 bases, leaving 6 bases between them. Germline V CDR1 and CDR2: SNHLY, FYNNEI. The CDR3 DNA is TGTGCCAGCGGCGGGACTGAAGCTTTCTTT. As protein: CASGGTEAFF.

The J gene is TRBJ2-7, the V gene TRBV15, with D unclear. From germline, CDR1 is LNHNV and CDR2 YYDKDF (reference sequence). The CDR3 covers 12 residues. The V gene lost 5 bases and the J gene lost 7 bases, with 12 bases spanning the gap. In DNA form, the CDR3 reads TGTGCCACCAGCTTCGGCCCCGGTGAGCAGTACTTC. This sequence encodes CATSFGPGEQYF. Looking up the rest from reference TRBV15 and TRBJ2-7 gives the full variable domain: DAMVIQNPRYQVTQFGKPVTLSCSQTLNHNVMYWYQQKSSQAPKLLFHYYDKDFNNEADTPDNFQSRRPNTSFCFLDIRSPGLGDTAMYLCATSFGPGEQYFGPGTRLTVT.

This clone was found a few times. The rearrangement joins TRBV4-1 to TRBJ2-1, with 13 bases lining up with TRBD2. After removal of 0 bases from V and 2 bases from J, the junction contained 7 bases not matched to a gene. The CDR3 is made up of 19 amino acids. Germline assignment: CDR1 MGHRA and CDR2 YSYEKL. CDR3 region: CASSQEELAGGPAYNEQFF. CDR3 bases: TGCGCCAGCAGCCAAGAGGAACTAGCGGGGGGGCCCGCCTACAATGAGCAGTTCTTC.

This clone was counted between two and nine times. The gene calls are TRBV27 and TRBJ1-2; 10 bases agree with TRBD1. The CDR3 sequence is 13 residues long. The germline V gene encodes CDR1 MNHEY and CDR2 SMNVEV (reference sequence). The trim removed 4 bases at V and 4 bases at J, leaving 0 bases unmatched. The CDR3 region has the DNA TGTGCCAGCAGTTGGGACAGGGGCTATGGCTACACCTTC. Residues: CASSWDRGYGYTF.

This rearrangement joins TRBV5-8 to TRBJ2-7, with D possibly called TRBD1 or TRBD2 (5 bases each). The V end lost 3 bases, the J end lost 7 bases, and 17 bases lay between the germline ends. Germline loops: CDR1 SGHTS, CDR2 YDEGEE. The CDR3 is 14 amino acids. The CDR3 loop reads CASSSRTSPGEQYF. Here the CDR3 DNA reads TGTGCCAGCAGCTCGAGGACATCGCCGGGGGAGCAGTACTTC.

This clone occurred a few times. The chain is built from TRBV18 and TRBJ1-5, with D possibly TRBD1 on 5 matching bases. This CDR3 spans 12 amino acids. Germline CDR1 reads KGHSH; CDR2 reads LQKENI. With 3 bases removed from V and 12 bases from J, the gap between germline ends came to 12 bases. The DNA of the CDR3 is TGTGCCAGCTCACCGCCGGGGGGGGTCCAGCATTTT. It is translated as CASSPPGGVQHF. The full variable domain, its missing parts supplied by reference TRBV18 and TRBJ1-5, is NAGVMQNPRHLVRRRGQEARLRCSPMKGHSHVYWYRQLPEEGLKFMVYLQKENIIDESGMPKERFSAEFPKEGPSILRIQQVVRGDSAAYFCASSPPGGVQHFGDGTRLSIL.

The chain has TRBV28 and TRBJ2-7; the D gene is possibly TRBD2 (6 bases). The CDR3 is 14 residues long. V was shortened by 6 bases and J by 1 base, with 13 bases between the two germline ends. The germline CDR1 and CDR2 sequences are MDHEN and SYDVKM. Here the CDR3 reads CASSTVGGSYEQYF. Written as DNA, the CDR3 is TGTGCCAGCAGCACTGTGGGGGGTTCCTACGAGCAGTACTTC.

This clone was counted a few times. This chain uses TRBV5-1 with TRBJ2-7; D possibly uses TRBD1 or TRBD2 (5 bases each). The CDR3 has 14 amino acids. CDR1 is SGHRS, CDR2 YFSETQ, per germline. Trimming shortened V by 7 bases and J by 4 bases, and 18 bases separated the two germline ends. The DNA of the CDR3 is TGCGCCAGCGCCCCCGAGGCAGGGAGATACGAGCAGTACTTC. This gives the protein CASAPEAGRYEQYF. Full variable domain (missing parts from reference TRBV5-1 and TRBJ2-7): KAGVTQTPRYLIKTRGQQVTLSCSPISGHRSVSWYQQTPGQGLQFLFEYFSETQRNKGNFPGRFSGRQFSNSRSEMNVSTLELGDSALYLCASAPEAGRYEQYFGPGTRLTVT.

The V call is TRBV7-6, the J call TRBJ2-5; no clear D. V was cut by 2 bases and J by 5 bases, with 6 bases left in between. This CDR3 has 12 residues. The germline gives CDR1 SGHVS, CDR2 FNYEAQ. CDR3 region: CASSLNTETQYF. In DNA, the CDR3 is TGTGCCAGCAGCTTAAATACGGAGACCCAGTACTTC. The whole variable domain, filled in from reference TRBV7-6 and TRBJ2-5, reads GAGVSQSPRYKVTKRGQDVALRCDPISGHVSLYWYRQALGQGPEFLTYFNYEAQQDKSGLPNDRFSAERPEGSISTLTIQRTEQRDSAMYRCASSLNTETQYFGPGTRLLVL.

A few counts support this clone. This chain joins TRBV19 and TRBJ2-2; 10 bases are shared with TRBD2. Germline trimming cut 1 base from V and 7 bases from J; bases unmatched to any gene: 6. The V gene's germline CDR1 is LNHDA and CDR2 SQIVND (reference sequence). CDR3 length equals 16 residues. Here the CDR3 DNA reads TGTGCCAGTAGTATAGGTCTAGCGGGGGCTGGCGGGGAGCTGTTTTTT. Encoded protein: CASSIGLAGAGGELFF.

The V and J genes are TRBV19 and TRBJ1-6, with D perhaps matching TRBD1 (5 bases). V lost 9 bases and J 5 bases, leaving 11 bases between the germline ends. This CDR3 comprises 13 residues. Per germline, CDR1 LNHDA and CDR2 SQIVND (reference sequence). The CDR3 spells CASRVRDNSPLHF. CDR3 nucleotide sequence: TGTGCCAGCAGGGTACGTGATAATTCACCCCTCCACTTT. The full variable domain, rest sourced from reference TRBV19 and TRBJ1-6, is DGGITQSPKYLFRKEGQNVTLSCEQNLNHDAMYWYRQDPGQGLRLIYYSQIVNDFQKGDIAEGYSVSREKKESFPLTVTSAQKNPTAFYLCASRVRDNSPLHFGNGTRLTVT.

This chain uses TRBV15 with TRBJ2-7; 10 nucleotides match TRBD1. V dropped 2 bases and J dropped 1; count of bases not matched to a gene: 8. Per germline, CDR1 LNHNV and CDR2 YYDKDF (reference sequence). This CDR3 contains 17 residues. The CDR3 spells CATSRTGQGILSYEQYF. CDR3 DNA: TGTGCCACCAGCAGAACGGGACAGGGGATTCTGTCCTACGAGCAGTACTTC.

A single count supports this clone. V usage is TRBV5-5 and J usage is TRBJ1-1; D unresolved. The CDR3 is 15 amino acids. The V and J ends lost 0 bases and 0 bases respectively, with 9 bases between them. The germline CDR1 and CDR2 sequences are SGHKS and YYEKEE (reference sequence). CDR3 region: CASSLVRPVNTEAFF. The CDR3 coding sequence is TGTGCCAGCAGCTTGGTTCGCCCGGTGAACACTGAAGCTTTCTTT.

This rearrangement joins TRBV25-1 to TRBJ1-1; tentatively, D is TRBD1 (6 bases). The germline V gene has CDR1 MGHDK and CDR2 SYGVNS. The CDR3 length is 12 residues. Trimming took 3 bases from V and 8 from J, leaving 10 bases between them. The CDR3, as DNA: TGTGCCAGCAGTGACCGAAGGGGGGAAGCTTTCTTT. This gives the protein CASSDRRGEAFF.

The J gene is TRBJ2-5, the V gene TRBV5-6; no clear D. This CDR3 is 12 amino acids long. The V gene lost 0 bases and the J gene lost 2 bases, with 2 bases spanning the gap. CDR1 and CDR2 from the germline V gene are SGHDT and YYEEEE. The CDR3 region has the DNA TGTGCCAGCAGCTTGGTACAAGAGACCCAGTACTTC. This encodes CASSLVQETQYF. The full variable domain, with the rest looked up from reference TRBV5-6 and TRBJ2-5, is DAGVTQSPTHLIKTRGQQVTLRCSPKSGHDTVSWYQQALGQGPQFIFQYYEEEERQRGNFPDRFSGHQFPNYSSELNVNALLLGDSALYLCASSLVQETQYFGPGTRLLVL.

This chain links TRBV15 with TRBJ1-1; possible D gene TRBD1, 5 bases. The CDR3 runs to 18 residues. Germline values: CDR1 LNHNV, CDR2 YYDKDF (reference sequence). The germline V and J ends were trimmed by 0 bases and 5 bases, with 22 bases remaining between them. In DNA, the CDR3 is TGTGCCACCAGCAGAGATCATCGCGGGGGGGTGAAGAAAACTGAAGCTTTCTTT. Protein sequence: CATSRDHRGGVKKTEAFF.

This chain links TRBV12-5 with TRBJ1-2; 8 bases are a match to TRBD1. Trimming removed 5 bases from V and 4 bases from J; junction bases left unmatched: 21. The germline V gene has CDR1 LGHNT and CDR2 FRNRAP. The CDR3 sequence is 19 residues long. The CDR3 nucleotides read TGTGCTAGTGGTCCAACGTTAGGACAGGGCCACCTTCTTGGCTATGGCTACACCTTC. Amino acid sequence: CASGPTLGQGHLLGYGYTF.

V is TRBV4-1 and J is TRBJ2-5; D unresolved. V was pared by 0 bases and J by 7 bases, with 9 bases between. From germline, CDR1 is MGHRA and CDR2 YSYEKL. The CDR3 sequence is 13 residues long. The CDR3 reads CASSQETVATQYF. Here the CDR3 DNA reads TGCGCCAGCAGCCAAGAGACGGTGGCGACCCAGTACTTC.

The chain has TRBV18 and TRBJ2-1; the match to TRBD2 covers 11 bases. Per the germline V gene, CDR1 is KGHSH and CDR2 is LQKENI. The CDR3 sequence is 18 residues long. The V segment lost 6 bases and the J segment 3 bases; nucleotides outside the gene matches: 13. CDR3 sequence (DNA): TGTGCCAGCTCGAAGACTAGCGGGGTCCTGACGGGCTACAATGAGCAGTTCTTC. Encoded protein: CASSKTSGVLTGYNEQFF.

J is TRBJ2-3 and V is TRBV27; 11 nucleotides match TRBD1. Germline-derived CDR1 and CDR2 are MNHEY and SMNVEV (reference sequence). V lost 7 bases, J lost 3 bases, and 9 bases stayed unmatched. This CDR3 is built from 16 residues. The CDR3 DNA reads TGTGCCAGCAACATCGGGACAGGGGGATTGACAGATACGCAGTATTTT. Amino acids: CASNIGTGGLTDTQYF.

A word on this clone: The junction does not match germline at one end; this may be a read error. The V call is TRBV7-7, the J call TRBJ2-7; tentatively, D is TRBD2 (6 bases). Germline CDR1 and CDR2: SSHAT and FNYEAQ (reference sequence). This CDR3 has 16 amino acids. As DNA, the CDR3 is TGTGCTAGCAGCTTAGCCCCCGGGGGTAGCTCCTACGAGCAGTACTTC. Translated: CASSLAPGGSSYEQYF.